These T cell receptor beta chains were read from a single sample in a study of blood T cell dynamics during melanoma immunotherapy. Clones were sequenced by immunoSEQ multiplex PCR, and TCRdb holds only the in-frame ones, with some missing. The table has some 20,000 clones, around 90% seen once. Sequences were derived from blood, sampled from a patient treated with checkpoint blockade. The receptor set was obtained from a human donor with melanoma. The CDR3 runs from the conserved cysteine through the conserved F or W. Fields, in order: V gene, CDR3 length, clone size, D gene, J gene, CDR3 protein, CDR3 DNA. A D gene is named only where the DNA matches it firmly. Rows may omit the clone size; those that give it use once, few, many or a size class.

V gene: TRBV5-1
CDR3 length: 15
clone size: once
D gene: TRBD2
J gene: TRBJ2-1
CDR3 protein: CASSLGGSKDVEQFF
CDR3 DNA: TGCGCCAGCAGCTTGGGCGGGAGTAAGGATGTTGAGCAGTTCTTC

V gene: TRBV15
CDR3 length: 14
clone size: -
D gene: -
J gene: TRBJ1-1
CDR3 protein: CATSSQTGNTEAFF
CDR3 DNA: TGTGCCACCAGCAGTCAGACAGGGAACACTGAAGCTTTCTTT

V gene: TRBV15
CDR3 length: 13
clone size: -
D gene: -
J gene: TRBJ2-3
CDR3 protein: CAVDGSTTDTQYF
CDR3 DNA: TGTGCCGTAGACGGGAGTACTACAGATACGCAGTATTTT

V gene: TRBV9
CDR3 length: 14
clone size: -
D gene: -
J gene: TRBJ1-1
CDR3 protein: CASSVDRGNTEAFF
CDR3 DNA: TGTGCCAGCAGCGTAGATAGGGGCAACACTGAAGCTTTCTTT

V gene: TRBV7-2
CDR3 length: 15
clone size: once
D gene: -
J gene: TRBJ2-7
CDR3 protein: CASSLAHDGSYEQYF
CDR3 DNA: TGTGCCAGCAGCTTAGCGCACGACGGATCCTACGAGCAGTACTTC

V gene: TRBV30
CDR3 length: 13
clone size: -
D gene: -
J gene: TRBJ1-4
CDR3 protein: CAWRRGNNEKLFF
CDR3 DNA: TGTGCCTGGAGACGGGGAAATAATGAAAAACTGTTTTTT

V gene: TRBV6-6
CDR3 length: 14
clone size: -
D gene: -
J gene: TRBJ2-5
CDR3 protein: CASSYGRTQETQYF
CDR3 DNA: TGTGCCAGCAGTTACGGCAGAACTCAAGAGACCCAGTACTTC

V gene: TRBV7-3
CDR3 length: 15
clone size: -
D gene: TRBD2
J gene: TRBJ2-7
CDR3 protein: CASSPTSGSQNEQYF
CDR3 DNA: TGTGCCAGCAGCCCCACTAGCGGGAGTCAGAACGAGCAGTACTTC

V gene: TRBV15
CDR3 length: 15
clone size: -
D gene: TRBD2
J gene: TRBJ2-7
CDR3 protein: CATSRVGLAGDEQYF
CDR3 DNA: TGTGCCACCAGCAGAGTGGGACTAGCGGGAGACGAGCAGTACTTC

V gene: TRBV28
CDR3 length: 15
clone size: -
D gene: -
J gene: TRBJ2-2
CDR3 protein: CASSLMGANTGELFF
CDR3 DNA: TGTGCCAGCAGTTTGATGGGGGCGAACACCGGGGAGCTGTTTTTT

V gene: TRBV7-3
CDR3 length: 14
clone size: -
D gene: TRBD2
J gene: TRBJ2-1
CDR3 protein: CASKETSGYNEQFF
CDR3 DNA: TGTGCCAGCAAGGAGACTAGCGGCTACAATGAGCAGTTCTTC

V gene: TRBV6-1
CDR3 length: 15
clone size: -
D gene: TRBD1
J gene: TRBJ1-2
CDR3 protein: CASTARRDSSYGYTF
CDR3 DNA: TGTGCCAGCACCGCCCGCCGGGACAGTTCCTATGGCTACACCTTC

V gene: TRBV27
CDR3 length: 15
clone size: -
D gene: TRBD2
J gene: TRBJ2-7
CDR3 protein: CASSSRGARGDEQYF
CDR3 DNA: TGTGCCAGCAGTTCGAGGGGCGCCCGGGGGGACGAGCAGTACTTC

V gene: TRBV5-1
CDR3 length: 15
clone size: -
D gene: -
J gene: TRBJ2-7
CDR3 protein: CASSLDWRSDSEQYF
CDR3 DNA: TGCGCCAGCAGCTTGGATTGGCGGTCGGACTCCGAGCAGTACTTC

V gene: TRBV2
CDR3 length: 15
clone size: -
D gene: TRBD2
J gene: TRBJ2-1
CDR3 protein: CASMGLAGTYNEQFF
CDR3 DNA: TGTGCCAGCATGGGACTAGCGGGAACCTACAATGAGCAGTTCTTC

V gene: TRBV9
CDR3 length: 13
clone size: -
D gene: -
J gene: TRBJ2-2
CDR3 protein: CASSVGNTGELFF
CDR3 DNA: TGTGCCAGCAGCGTTGGGAACACCGGGGAGCTGTTTTTT

V gene: TRBV19
CDR3 length: 13
clone size: -
D gene: -
J gene: TRBJ2-5
CDR3 protein: CASSPEYQETQYF
CDR3 DNA: TGTGCCAGTAGTCCCGAGTACCAAGAGACCCAGTACTTC

V gene: TRBV7-2
CDR3 length: 12
clone size: -
D gene: -
J gene: TRBJ2-1
CDR3 protein: CASSWGENEQFF
CDR3 DNA: TGTGCCAGCAGCTGGGGGGAGAATGAGCAGTTCTTC

V gene: TRBV4-3
CDR3 length: 16
clone size: -
D gene: -
J gene: TRBJ2-2
CDR3 protein: CASSQDLGLGTGELFF
CDR3 DNA: TGCGCCAGCAGCCAAGATCTCGGGCTAGGGACCGGGGAGCTGTTTTTT

V gene: TRBV10-3
CDR3 length: 15
clone size: once
D gene: TRBD1
J gene: TRBJ1-5
CDR3 protein: CAISPQGGLGQPQHF
CDR3 DNA: TGTGCCATCAGCCCACAGGGGGGTCTGGGGCAGCCCCAGCATTTT

V gene: TRBV5-6
CDR3 length: 14
clone size: -
D gene: -
J gene: TRBJ1-4
CDR3 protein: CASSLQLSNEKLFF
CDR3 DNA: TGTGCCAGCAGCTTACAGCTATCTAATGAAAAACTGTTTTTT

V gene: TRBV15
CDR3 length: 15
clone size: -
D gene: -
J gene: TRBJ1-1
CDR3 protein: CATSRDPEVGTEAFF
CDR3 DNA: TGTGCCACCAGCAGAGATCCCGAGGTTGGCACTGAAGCTTTCTTT

V gene: TRBV4-2
CDR3 length: 17
clone size: -
D gene: TRBD1
J gene: TRBJ2-6
CDR3 protein: CASSYGQASSGANVLTF
CDR3 DNA: TGTGCCAGCAGCTATGGACAGGCCAGCTCTGGGGCCAACGTCCTGACTTTC

V gene: TRBV19
CDR3 length: 13
clone size: -
D gene: TRBD1
J gene: TRBJ1-1
CDR3 protein: CASLTGGNTEAFF
CDR3 DNA: TGTGCCAGCCTTACAGGGGGGAACACTGAAGCTTTCTTT

V gene: TRBV9
CDR3 length: 13
clone size: -
D gene: -
J gene: TRBJ2-2
CDR3 protein: CASSVGSTGELFF
CDR3 DNA: TGTGCCAGCAGCGTAGGAAGCACCGGGGAGCTGTTTTTT

V gene: TRBV15
CDR3 length: 16
clone size: -
D gene: -
J gene: TRBJ1-1
CDR3 protein: CATSREPWGRSTEAFF
CDR3 DNA: TGTGCCACCAGCAGAGAGCCGTGGGGTCGGAGCACTGAAGCTTTCTTT

V gene: TRBV7-9
CDR3 length: 15
clone size: -
D gene: -
J gene: TRBJ1-4
CDR3 protein: CASSPQQGASEKLFF
CDR3 DNA: TGTGCCAGCAGCCCTCAACAGGGAGCTAGCGAAAAACTGTTTTTT

V gene: TRBV7-6
CDR3 length: 13
clone size: -
D gene: -
J gene: TRBJ2-5
CDR3 protein: CASSLGPRETQYF
CDR3 DNA: TGTGCCAGCAGCTTGGGGCCTAGGGAGACCCAGTACTTC

V gene: TRBV27
CDR3 length: 16
clone size: -
D gene: -
J gene: TRBJ2-7
CDR3 protein: CASSLSSGRISYEQYF
CDR3 DNA: TGTGCCAGCAGTTTATCATCGGGGAGGATCTCCTACGAGCAGTACTTC

V gene: TRBV4-1
CDR3 length: 14
clone size: -
D gene: -
J gene: TRBJ1-1
CDR3 protein: CASSESLQRREAFF
CDR3 DNA: TGCGCCAGCAGCGAATCTCTACAGAGGAGGGAAGCTTTCTTT

V gene: TRBV4-1
CDR3 length: 15
clone size: -
D gene: TRBD1
J gene: TRBJ2-2
CDR3 protein: CASSHFQGATGELFF
CDR3 DNA: TGCGCCAGCAGCCATTTCCAGGGGGCGACCGGGGAGCTGTTTTTT

V gene: TRBV11-3
CDR3 length: 16
clone size: -
D gene: TRBD2
J gene: TRBJ2-2
CDR3 protein: CASSSTGTSGTGELFF
CDR3 DNA: TGTGCCAGCAGCTCCACCGGGACTAGCGGGACCGGGGAGCTGTTTTTT

V gene: TRBV5-6
CDR3 length: 16
clone size: -
D gene: -
J gene: TRBJ2-2
CDR3 protein: CASSLIGDRSTGELFF
CDR3 DNA: TGTGCCAGCAGCTTGATTGGCGACCGGTCCACCGGGGAGCTGTTTTTT

V gene: TRBV10-3
CDR3 length: 15
clone size: -
D gene: TRBD2
J gene: TRBJ2-1
CDR3 protein: CAISERGTSYNEQFF
CDR3 DNA: TGTGCCATCAGCGAGCGGGGGACCTCCTACAATGAGCAGTTCTTC

V gene: TRBV29-1
CDR3 length: 13
clone size: -
D gene: TRBD1
J gene: TRBJ1-4
CDR3 protein: CSVVQGINEKLFF
CDR3 DNA: TGCAGCGTGGTACAGGGGATTAATGAAAAACTGTTTTTT

V gene: TRBV18
CDR3 length: 16
clone size: few
D gene: -
J gene: TRBJ1-2
CDR3 protein: CASSPPAGPGLYGYTF
CDR3 DNA: TGTGCCAGCTCACCCCCCGCTGGCCCAGGCCTCTATGGCTACACCTTC

V gene: TRBV28
CDR3 length: 16
clone size: -
D gene: TRBD2
J gene: TRBJ2-7
CDR3 protein: CASSSLRTSGRSEQYF
CDR3 DNA: TGTGCCAGCAGTTCCCTAAGGACTAGCGGGAGGTCCGAGCAGTACTTC

V gene: TRBV4-2
CDR3 length: 15
clone size: -
D gene: TRBD2
J gene: TRBJ2-7
CDR3 protein: CASSQERGGADEQYF
CDR3 DNA: TGTGCCAGCAGCCAAGAGAGGGGAGGGGCTGACGAGCAGTACTTC

V gene: TRBV27
CDR3 length: 14
clone size: few
D gene: -
J gene: TRBJ1-5
CDR3 protein: CASSVQGSNQPQHF
CDR3 DNA: TGTGCCAGCAGTGTGCAGGGTAGCAATCAGCCCCAGCATTTT

V gene: TRBV27
CDR3 length: 12
clone size: -
D gene: -
J gene: TRBJ2-7
CDR3 protein: CASSPSRYEQYF
CDR3 DNA: TGTGCCAGCAGCCCCTCTCGGTACGAGCAGTACTTC

V gene: TRBV28
CDR3 length: 16
clone size: -
D gene: -
J gene: TRBJ2-3
CDR3 protein: CASSFIGRKDTDTQYF
CDR3 DNA: TGTGCCAGCAGTTTTATCGGACGGAAAGACACAGATACGCAGTATTTT

V gene: TRBV20-1
CDR3 length: 11
clone size: -
D gene: -
J gene: TRBJ1-1
CDR3 protein: CSASRREEAFF
CDR3 DNA: TGCAGTGCTAGCAGGAGGGAAGAAGCTTTCTTT

V gene: TRBV30
CDR3 length: 15
clone size: -
D gene: TRBD2
J gene: TRBJ2-1
CDR3 protein: CAWSAGLAGGTFQFF
CDR3 DNA: TGTGCCTGGAGCGCGGGACTAGCGGGAGGGACCTTCCAGTTCTTC

V gene: TRBV11-1
CDR3 length: 14
clone size: once
D gene: -
J gene: TRBJ2-5
CDR3 protein: CASSARQVQETQYF
CDR3 DNA: TGTGCCAGCAGCGCCCGACAGGTCCAAGAGACCCAGTACTTC

V gene: TRBV19
CDR3 length: 10
clone size: -
D gene: -
J gene: TRBJ1-1
CDR3 protein: CASSSGEAFF
CDR3 DNA: TGTGCCAGTAGCTCCGGCGAAGCTTTCTTT

V gene: TRBV4-1
CDR3 length: 13
clone size: -
D gene: -
J gene: TRBJ1-1
CDR3 protein: CASSQGMLERAFF
CDR3 DNA: TGCGCCAGCAGCCAAGGTATGCTAGAGAGAGCTTTCTTT

V gene: TRBV30
CDR3 length: 15
clone size: -
D gene: TRBD1
J gene: TRBJ2-1
CDR3 protein: CAWARPDREDNEQFF
CDR3 DNA: TGTGCCTGGGCTCGACCGGACAGGGAAGACAATGAGCAGTTCTTC

V gene: TRBV5-4
CDR3 length: 17
clone size: once
D gene: -
J gene: TRBJ2-7
CDR3 protein: CASSLGGGQRSSYEQYF
CDR3 DNA: TGTGCCAGCAGCTTGGGAGGAGGACAGAGGAGCTCCTACGAGCAGTACTTC

V gene: TRBV5-4
CDR3 length: 15
clone size: -
D gene: -
J gene: TRBJ2-4
CDR3 protein: CASSRGADAKNIQYF
CDR3 DNA: TGTGCCAGCAGCCGGGGGGCGGACGCCAAGAACATTCAGTACTTC

V gene: TRBV18
CDR3 length: 15
clone size: -
D gene: -
J gene: TRBJ1-1
CDR3 protein: CASSPRRGQDTEAFF
CDR3 DNA: TGTGCCAGCTCACCACGGAGGGGTCAGGACACTGAAGCTTTCTTT

V gene: TRBV5-6
CDR3 length: 19
clone size: -
D gene: TRBD2
J gene: TRBJ2-1
CDR3 protein: CASSLTGGTTSGRPHEQFF
CDR3 DNA: TGTGCCAGCAGCTTAACAGGGGGCACGACTAGCGGGAGGCCCCACGAGCAGTTCTTC

V gene: TRBV7-2
CDR3 length: 14
clone size: -
D gene: TRBD2
J gene: TRBJ2-7
CDR3 protein: CASTPLAGEREQYF
CDR3 DNA: TGTGCCAGCACCCCACTAGCGGGAGAGCGAGAGCAGTACTTC

V gene: TRBV21-1
CDR3 length: 20
clone size: -
D gene: -
J gene: TRBJ2-1
CDR3 protein: CASSKALPTSGPSSYNEQFF
CDR3 DNA: TGTGCCAGCAGCAAAGCGCTCCCTACTAGCGGGCCGAGCTCCTACAATGAGCAGTTCTTC

V gene: TRBV11-1
CDR3 length: 15
clone size: -
D gene: TRBD2
J gene: TRBJ2-1
CDR3 protein: CASSRGLAGYNEQFF
CDR3 DNA: TGTGCCAGCAGCCGGGGACTAGCCGGCTACAATGAGCAGTTCTTC

V gene: TRBV28
CDR3 length: 17
clone size: -
D gene: TRBD2
J gene: TRBJ2-2
CDR3 protein: CASSSPLAGGNTGELFF
CDR3 DNA: TGTGCCAGCAGTTCCCCGCTAGCGGGAGGAAACACCGGGGAGCTGTTTTTT

V gene: TRBV19
CDR3 length: 14
clone size: -
D gene: -
J gene: TRBJ1-4
CDR3 protein: CASNPGTTNEKLFF
CDR3 DNA: TGTGCCAGTAATCCCGGGACAACTAATGAAAAACTGTTTTTT

V gene: TRBV7-9
CDR3 length: 16
clone size: -
D gene: TRBD1
J gene: TRBJ2-1
CDR3 protein: CASSLGSGQGHNEQFF
CDR3 DNA: TGTGCCAGCAGCTTAGGGTCGGGACAGGGCCACAATGAGCAGTTCTTC